Following are 24 T cell receptor beta chains from one sample sequenced in a study of shared clonotypes between healthy human individuals. Sequencing was performed with immunoSEQ multiplex PCR; in TCRdb, only in-frame clones are kept and a portion is missing. The sample yields over a million clones, more than 75% seen once. The sequencing sample was made of memory CD4+ T cells from PBMCs. Noted subset: CD45RA-negative fraction. The receptors were gathered from a young man in good health. Some clones in this sample may be carry-over from other donors' samples.

The chain couples TRBV5-1 to TRBJ1-1; weak D call: TRBD1 (5 bases). Trimming left V 3 bases short and J 4 bases short, with 19 bases between. CDR3 length equals 16 residues. The germline CDR1 and CDR2 sequences are SGHRS and YFSETQ. CDR3 protein: CASSSTGTGRSTEAFF. The CDR3, as DNA: TGCGCCAGCAGCTCTACCGGGACCGGGAGGAGCACTGAAGCTTTCTTT.

This sequence joins TRBV25-1 and TRBJ2-1; perhaps D is TRBD1 or TRBD2 (7 bases each). The V end was cut by 0 bases, the J end by 0 bases, with 9 bases between. This CDR3 comprises 16 residues. The germline V gene encodes CDR1 MGHDK and CDR2 SYGVNS. The CDR3 region is CASSEYRGGSYNEQFF. CDR3 bases: TGTGCCAGCAGTGAATACAGGGGGGGCTCCTACAATGAGCAGTTCTTC.

The chain carries TRBV4-3 and TRBJ2-5, with 13 bases lining up with TRBD2. V gave up 0 bases and J gave up 4 bases; unmatched junction bases: 11. The CDR3 consists of 19 residues. Germline loops: CDR1 LGHNA, CDR2 YSLEER. CDR3 nucleotides: TGCGCCAGCAGCCAAGATGTGGGTACTAGCGGGGGGGCCCCAGAGACCCAGTACTTC. Its translation: CASSQDVGTSGGAPETQYF.

The chain links TRBV5-8 to TRBJ2-1; 9 bases are a match to TRBD2. Germline CDR1 SGHTS, CDR2 YDEGEE. The CDR3 has 14 residues. Trimming removed 2 bases from V and 15 bases from J; junction bases left unmatched: 12. The chain's CDR3 is CASSFLAGVYPPFF. The CDR3 DNA sequence: TGTGCCAGCAGCTTCTTAGCGGGAGTCTACCCTCCGTTCTTC.

The chain uses TRBV28 and TRBJ1-1; tentatively, D is TRBD1 (5 bases). Trimming stripped 1 base from V and 1 base from J, with 16 bases between. Germline CDR1 reads MDHEN; CDR2 reads SYDVKM. The CDR3 sequence is 17 residues long. The CDR3 spells CASSLLAGEVRNTEAFF. The CDR3 DNA follows: TGTGCCAGCAGTTTATTGGCGGGGGAGGTACGGAACACTGAAGCTTTCTTT.

This chain links TRBV11-2 with TRBJ2-1, with 8 bases fitting TRBD2. The CDR3 covers 15 residues. Germline loops: CDR1 SGHAT, CDR2 FQNNGV. The junction had 6 bases not matched to a gene; V was cut back by 4 bases and J by 4 bases. The CDR3 DNA reads TGTGCCAGCAGCTCAGTAGCGGGATCATACAATGAGCAGTTCTTC. This codes for CASSSVAGSYNEQFF. Drawing the rest from reference TRBV11-2 and TRBJ2-1, the complete variable domain is EAGVAQSPRYKIIEKRQSVAFWCNPISGHATLYWYQQILGQGPKLLIQFQNNGVVDDSQLPKDRFSAERLKGVDSTLKIQPAKLEDSAVYLCASSSVAGSYNEQFFGPGTRLTVL.

The chain recombines TRBV5-1 with TRBJ2-3, with 14 bases aligning to TRBD2. CDR1 and CDR2 from the germline V gene are SGHRS and YFSETQ. J gave up 5 bases and V 2 bases, and 7 bases lay outside the gene matches. This CDR3 has 17 amino acids. CDR3 amino acids: CASSFTGTSGRLDTQYF. The CDR3 DNA reads as TGCGCCAGCAGCTTCACAGGGACTAGCGGGAGATTAGATACGCAGTATTTT.

The rearrangement links TRBV5-5 to TRBJ1-5, with D hard to call. Trimming removed 1 base from V and 6 bases from J, with 8 bases in between. Germline CDR1 and CDR2: SGHKS and YYEKEE (reference sequence). The CDR3 is 13 amino acids. Written as DNA, the CDR3 is TGTGCCAGCAGCTTGTCGGGGAGTCAGCCCCAGCATTTT. It translates to CASSLSGSQPQHF.

The chain employs TRBV19 and TRBJ2-5; 7 positions match TRBD1. CDR1 and CDR2 from the germline V gene are LNHDA and SQIVND (reference sequence). The CDR3 has 12 residues. With V trimmed by 8 bases and J by 6 bases, 6 bases remained unmatched. This chain's CDR3 is CASANRGQTQYF. CDR3 in DNA: TGTGCCAGTGCCAACAGGGGTCAGACCCAGTACTTC. Looking up the rest from reference TRBV19 and TRBJ2-5 gives the full variable domain: DGGITQSPKYLFRKEGQNVTLSCEQNLNHDAMYWYRQDPGQGLRLIYYSQIVNDFQKGDIAEGYSVSREKKESFPLTVTSAQKNPTAFYLCASANRGQTQYFGPGTRLLVL.

The J gene is TRBJ2-3, the V gene TRBV5-1; D perhaps matches TRBD1 (5 bases). Germline CDR1 SGHRS, CDR2 YFSETQ. CDR3 length: 14 amino acids. Trimming stripped 4 bases from V and 2 bases from J, with 11 bases between. CDR3 nucleotides: TGCGCCAGCAGCCAAATGGACACCACAGATACGCAGTATTTT. It codes for CASSQMDTTDTQYF.

The table lists this clone with a few counts. The chain carries TRBV27 and TRBJ2-1; perhaps TRBD2 as D (7 bases). The CDR3 spans 15 residues. Germline V CDR1 and CDR2: MNHEY, SMNVEV (reference sequence). The V gene lost 5 bases and the J gene lost 0 bases, with 11 bases spanning the gap. The CDR3 here is CASSRGGGSYNEQFF. In nucleotides, the CDR3 is TGTGCCAGCAGTCGAGGGGGGGGCTCCTACAATGAGCAGTTCTTC.

This clone appeared many times. The rearrangement uses TRBV11-2 and TRBJ2-2, with 8 nucleotides matching TRBD1. The CDR3 is 18 amino acids. With V trimmed by 5 bases and J by 5 bases, 16 bases remained unmatched. Germline V lookup: CDR1 SGHAT, CDR2 FQNNGV. CDR3 residues: CASSPSARTGFWTGELFF. The CDR3 region has the DNA TGTGCCAGCAGCCCCAGTGCTCGGACAGGGTTTTGGACCGGGGAGCTGTTTTTT. The whole variable domain, remainder taken from reference TRBV11-2 and TRBJ2-2, is EAGVAQSPRYKIIEKRQSVAFWCNPISGHATLYWYQQILGQGPKLLIQFQNNGVVDDSQLPKDRFSAERLKGVDSTLKIQPAKLEDSAVYLCASSPSARTGFWTGELFFGEGSRLTVL.

This rearrangement joins TRBV19 to TRBJ2-7; TRBD1 matches 9 bases. The V segment lost 6 bases and the J segment 2 bases; nucleotides outside the gene matches: 8. This CDR3 spans 15 amino acids. Germline CDR1 LNHDA, CDR2 SQIVND (reference sequence). The CDR3 nucleotides read TGTGCCAGTAGCCAATTGGGGGACAGGGCCTACGAGCAGTACTTC. Encoded protein: CASSQLGDRAYEQYF.

The chain couples TRBV28 to TRBJ2-7, with TRBD2 matching over 8 bases. This CDR3 is built from 14 residues. Unmatched junction bases numbered 14, after V lost 9 bases and J lost 7 bases. The germline V gene encodes CDR1 MDHEN and CDR2 SYDVKM. The CDR3, as DNA: TGTGCCAGTGGGGCCCCTAGCGGCGGGGGGGAGCAGTACTTC. Translated: CASGAPSGGGEQYF.

The chain is built from TRBV6-1 and TRBJ2-1; D remains unclear. The CDR3 length is 13 residues. V lost 4 bases and J 5 bases, leaving 9 bases between the germline ends. The germline gives CDR1 MNHNS, CDR2 SASEGT. DNA of the CDR3: TGTGCCAGCAGTGTGTCTCTTAACAATGAGCAGTTCTTC. Its protein product is CASSVSLNNEQFF.

On this clone itself: The sample carries other DNA sequences with the same CDR3. CDR3 DNA sequence: TGTGCCAGCAGTTTATCTGTAGCGGGAGTGTACGAGCAGTACTTC. This codes for CASSLSVAGVYEQYF. The chain combines TRBV27 with TRBJ2-7; 9 nucleotides line up with TRBD2. V lost 0 bases and J lost 4; bases outside the gene matches: 4. Germline loops: CDR1 MNHEY, CDR2 SMNVEV (reference sequence). The CDR3 has 15 amino acids.

This clone was observed a few times. The V gene is TRBV19, the J gene TRBJ2-2; 7 positions agree with TRBD1. After removal of 8 bases from V and 1 base from J, the junction contained 7 bases not matched to a gene. The CDR3 sequence is 15 residues long. Germline V CDR1 and CDR2: LNHDA, SQIVND (reference sequence). DNA of the CDR3: TGTGCCAGTTCCGTAGGGACAGAGAACACCGGGGAGCTGTTTTTT. Encoded protein: CASSVGTENTGELFF.

J is TRBJ1-1 and V is TRBV11-3; 10 nucleotides match TRBD1. CDR1 is SGHNT, CDR2 YENEEA, per germline. V lost 4 bases, J lost 10 bases, and 9 bases stayed unmatched. CDR3 length: 14 amino acids. CDR3 bases: TGTGCCAGCAGCTCCGGACAGGGGGGATCCGGAGCTTTCTTT. As protein: CASSSGQGGSGAFF.

The V gene is TRBV5-6, the J gene TRBJ1-3; no reliable D call. The CDR3 spans 16 residues. V gave up 0 bases and J gave up 2 bases, with 12 bases separating them. Germline-derived CDR1 and CDR2 are SGHDT and YYEEEE. This chain's CDR3 is CASSLARVSPGNTIYF. In DNA form, the CDR3 reads TGTGCCAGCAGCTTGGCCCGTGTCTCCCCTGGAAACACCATATATTTT.

This rearrangement joins TRBV5-4 to TRBJ2-7, with 9 positions matching TRBD2. CDR1 SGHNT and CDR2 YYREEE come from the germline V gene (reference sequence). The trim removed 0 bases at V and 7 bases at J, leaving 8 bases unmatched. This CDR3 is 15 amino acids long. As DNA, the CDR3 is TGTGCCAGCAGCTTGGAACCGCGGGAGGGGCGGGAGCAGTACTTC. Its protein is CASSLEPREGREQYF.

This sequence joins TRBV30 and TRBJ2-7; possibly TRBD2 for D (5 bases). In germline, CDR1 is GTSNPN, CDR2 SVGIG (reference sequence). Trimming took off 5 bases at V and 2 bases at J, with 10 bases between the two ends. The CDR3 is 12 residues long. This CDR3 reads CAWDSGAYEQYF. The CDR3 DNA reads as TGTGCCTGGGACTCCGGGGCCTACGAGCAGTACTTC.

The chain is built from TRBV29-1 and TRBJ2-3, with D unresolved. The CDR3 runs to 10 residues. The V gene's germline CDR1 is SQVTM and CDR2 ANQGSEA. Trimming pared 5 bases from V and 4 bases from J, leaving 4 bases between. The CDR3 DNA reads TGCAGCGTTACACCAGATACGCAGTATTTT. As protein: CSVTPDTQYF.

The V gene is TRBV19, the J gene TRBJ2-1; TRBD2 agrees at 12 bases. Per germline, CDR1 LNHDA and CDR2 SQIVND (reference sequence). V trimming: 6 bases; J trimming: 7 bases; junction bases outside the gene matches: 4. The CDR3 covers 14 residues. This CDR3 is CASRLAGGTNEQFF. The CDR3 DNA sequence: TGTGCCAGTAGACTAGCGGGAGGAACTAATGAGCAGTTCTTC. Full variable domain (remainder filled in from reference TRBV19 and TRBJ2-1): DGGITQSPKYLFRKEGQNVTLSCEQNLNHDAMYWYRQDPGQGLRLIYYSQIVNDFQKGDIAEGYSVSREKKESFPLTVTSAQKNPTAFYLCASRLAGGTNEQFFGPGTRLTVL.

This chain links TRBV5-1 with TRBJ2-1, with 10 bases aligning to TRBD1. The CDR3 spans 14 residues. In germline, CDR1 is SGHRS, CDR2 YFSETQ. Unmatched junction bases numbered 6, after V lost 2 bases and J lost 10 bases. The CDR3 region has the DNA TGCGCCAGCAGCTTAGGGACAGGGGAAGGGGAGCAGTTCTTC. Translation gives CASSLGTGEGEQFF.